This T cell receptor beta chain comes out of a study of molecular identifiers for immune sequencing clone quantification. TCRdb used MiXCR to reprocess the PCR reads, holding one entry per CDR3 protein. Of nearly 650,000 distinct CDR3 sequences listed, 25% were seen once; the top ten hold 0.75% to 0.8%. The naive CD8 libraries originated from between roughly 18,000 and 1,000,000 sorted cells and drew on 10%, 30% or 50% RNA. J gave up 2 bases and V 0 bases, and 3 bases lay outside the gene matches. The CDR3 runs to 16 residues. CDR1 is LGHDT, CDR2 YNNKEL, per germline (reference sequence). This clonotype occurred a few times.

This sequence originates from a human donor in good health. Some libraries in this study had Jurkat cell RNA spiked in. The chain recombines TRBV3-1 with TRBJ2-5; 10 nucleotides line up with TRBD2. Sequencing was done on a sample of naive CD8+ T cells from blood, with Jurkat cell RNA spiked in. The subset is: FACS-sorted CD8+CD4-CCR7+CD45RA+ naive T cells. DNA of the CDR3: TGTGCCAGCAGCCAAGATAGGACTAGCGGACAAGAGACCCAGTACTTC. Translation gives CASSQDRTSGQETQYF.